The 30 T cell receptor beta chains in this list originate from one sample, sequenced in a study of OX40 agonist ivuxolimab in advanced cancers. Measured with immunoSEQ multiplex PCR; TCRdb has only the in-frame clones, and not every one. The table shows tens of thousands of clones, with around 87% occurring only once. This sample comprised CD4+ or CD8+ T cells sorted from blood, obtained in a trial of the OX40 agonist ivuxolimab. These receptors all stem from an adult with an advanced solid tumor such as melanoma, head and neck, liver or kidney cancer.

The rearrangement links TRBV21-1 to TRBJ1-1. TRBV21-1 is a known pseudogene. The length of the CDR3 is 14 residues. The CDR3 sequence is CATVTVPMNTEAFF. The CDR3 bases are TGTGCCACCGTGACCGTCCCCATGAACACTGAAGCTTTCTTT.

This clone was recorded only once. The rearrangement joins TRBV5-1 to TRBJ2-6, with D possibly TRBD1 on 6 matching bases. CDR1 is SGHRS and CDR2 is YFSETQ in the germline V gene. CDR3 length: 16 residues. V lost 0 bases to trimming and J lost 2 bases, with 9 bases between them. The CDR3: CASSLGQVAGANVLTF. CDR3 sequence (DNA): TGCGCCAGCAGCTTGGGACAGGTAGCTGGGGCCAACGTCCTGACTTTC.

A note on this clone: The junction departs from the called germline gene at one end, perhaps through a read error. The chain joins TRBV29-1 to TRBJ2-3, with 8 bases lining up with TRBD2. The length of the CDR3 is 13 residues. CDR1 is SQVTM, CDR2 ANQGSEA, per germline. DNA for the CDR3: TGCAGCGGTGAAGCGGGGGGCACAGATACGCAGTATTTT. It specifies CSGEAGGTDTQYF.

The CDR3 bases are TGTGCCAGCAGCCCCCGCGGAGGGGGTACCGGGGAGCTGTTTTTT. Translation gives CASSPRGGGTGELFF. The V gene is TRBV11-3, the J gene TRBJ2-2; TRBD1 or TRBD2 may be the D gene (6 bases each). This CDR3 region has 15 residues. Germline V gene sequence: CDR1 SGHNT, CDR2 YENEEA. V lost 5 bases and J 5 bases, leaving 15 bases between the germline ends.

In this sample, this clone is medium-sized (0.01 to 0.1%). The chain recombines TRBV14 with TRBJ2-3; D is ambiguous. The CDR3 is made up of 17 amino acids. V lost 2 bases and J 2 bases, leaving 17 bases between the germline ends. CDR1 is SGHDN and CDR2 is FVKESK in the germline V gene. The CDR3 reads CASSQRVTFLLTDTQYF. CDR3 nucleotide sequence: TGTGCCAGCAGCCAAAGAGTTACTTTCCTCCTCACAGATACGCAGTATTTT.

The V gene is TRBV5-8, the J gene TRBJ1-2, with 7 bases identical to TRBD1. V shed 4 bases and J 4 bases; nucleotides not matched to a gene: 7. Germline lookup yields CDR1 SGHTS and CDR2 YDEGEE. CDR3 length equals 14 residues. This chain's CDR3 is CASSRRDRGYGYTF. The CDR3 DNA follows: TGTGCCAGCAGCCGTCGGGACAGAGGCTATGGCTACACCTTC.

This sequence joins TRBV2 and TRBJ1-5, with D hard to call. The CDR3 is 15 residues long. Trimming removed 3 bases from V and 0 bases from J, with 9 bases in between. The germline gives CDR1 SNHLY, CDR2 FYNNEI. The DNA of the CDR3 is TGTGCCAGCAGTGATGACGGAAATAGCAATCAGCCCCAGCATTTT. This translates into CASSDDGNSNQPQHF.

The chain joins TRBV27 to TRBJ2-5; D is undetermined. V lost 1 base and J lost 3, with 9 bases in between. Germline V gene lookup returns CDR1 MNHEY and CDR2 SMNVEV (reference sequence). The CDR3 runs to 14 residues. The CDR3 here is CASSLYGWKETQYF. The CDR3 coding sequence is TGTGCCAGCAGTTTATATGGCTGGAAAGAGACCCAGTACTTC.

In its sample, this clone was seen a few times. The chain couples TRBV7-2 to TRBJ2-6; no firm D call. The CDR3 has 14 amino acids. Germline values: CDR1 SGHTA, CDR2 FQGNSA. V lost 5 bases and J 6 bases, leaving 11 bases between the germline ends. CDR3: CASSDPLKANVLTF. The CDR3 DNA reads as TGTGCCAGCAGCGACCCACTGAAGGCCAACGTCCTGACTTTC.

The DNA of the CDR3 is TGTGCCAGCAGCTTAGCCCCGACAGGGTTTGGAAACACCATATATTTT. Translating it yields CASSLAPTGFGNTIYF. V gene TRBV7-6 combines with J gene TRBJ1-3; TRBD1 aligns across 7 bases. The V segment lost 0 bases and the J segment 3 bases; nucleotides outside the gene matches: 5. Germline V CDR1 and CDR2: SGHVS, FNYEAQ. The CDR3 spans 16 residues.

This chain connects TRBV15 to TRBJ2-1; 7 positions match TRBD2. The CDR3 consists of 15 residues. Germline CDR1 and CDR2: LNHNV and YYDKDF (reference sequence). J lost 6 bases, V lost 1 base, and 6 bases had no gene match. The CDR3 is CATSRGASGLNEQFF. The DNA for the CDR3 is TGTGCCACCAGCAGAGGGGCTAGCGGCCTCAATGAGCAGTTCTTC.

The chain uses TRBV25-1 and TRBJ1-6, with D maybe TRBD1 (6 bases). The CDR3 length is 14 residues. The V end was cut by 7 bases, the J end by 10 bases, with 17 bases between. The germline V gene has CDR1 MGHDK and CDR2 SYGVNS. CDR3: CASTIGTQGSPLHF. The CDR3 DNA sequence: TGTGCCAGCACTATCGGGACACAAGGCTCACCCCTCCACTTT.

The rearrangement uses TRBV18 and TRBJ2-5; TRBD2 is a possible D gene (5 bases). The CDR3 totals 14 residues. Germline-derived CDR1 and CDR2 are KGHSH and LQKENI. V was trimmed by 5 bases and J by 2 bases, leaving 12 bases between them. The chain's CDR3 is CASSVMEAQETQYF. The CDR3 DNA is TGTGCCAGCTCAGTAATGGAGGCACAAGAGACCCAGTACTTC. Using reference TRBV18 and TRBJ2-5 for the parts outside the CDR3, the full variable domain is NAGVMQNPRHLVRRRGQEARLRCSPMKGHSHVYWYRQLPEEGLKFMVYLQKENIIDESGMPKERFSAEFPKEGPSILRIQQVVRGDSAAYFCASSVMEAQETQYFGPGTRLLVL.

This clone was recorded a few times. V usage is TRBV11-3 and J usage is TRBJ2-2, with D perhaps TRBD1 (5 bases). Germline CDR1 reads SGHNT; CDR2 reads YENEEA. Deletions cut 1 base from V and 0 bases from J, with 6 bases between. The CDR3 is 15 residues long. For the CDR3, the DNA is TGTGCCAGCAGCTTAGGGGGCGCGAACACCGGGGAGCTGTTTTTT. Amino acid sequence: CASSLGGANTGELFF.

This chain connects TRBV18 to TRBJ2-3; 7 positions match TRBD1. The CDR3 runs 15 residues. Germline V gives CDR1 KGHSH, CDR2 LQKENI. V shed 5 bases and J 2 bases; nucleotides not matched to a gene: 7. The CDR3, as DNA: TGTGCCAGCTCATTCGCGACAGGGCCCACAGATACGCAGTATTTT. It codes for CASSFATGPTDTQYF.

This clone was counted once. The gene calls are TRBV7-9 and TRBJ2-2; unclear D gene. This CDR3 comprises 13 residues. CDR1 is SEHNR, CDR2 FQNEAQ, per germline (reference sequence). The V end lost 3 bases, the J end lost 3 bases, and 5 bases lay between the germline ends. CDR3 region: CASSFSYTGELFF. The CDR3 nucleotides are TGTGCCAGCAGCTTTAGCTACACCGGGGAGCTGTTTTTT. Supplemented by reference TRBV7-9 and TRBJ2-2, the full variable domain reads DTGVSQNPRHKITKRGQNVTFRCDPISEHNRLYWYRQTLGQGPEFLTYFQNEAQLEKSRLLSDRFSAERPKGSFSTLEIQRTEQGDSAMYLCASSFSYTGELFFGEGSRLTVL.

V and J are TRBV9 and TRBJ1-4; TRBD1 might be the D (5 bases). The V end was cut by 4 bases, the J end by 2 bases, with 15 bases between. CDR1 SGDLS and CDR2 YYNGEE come from the germline V gene. CDR3 length: 16 amino acids. The CDR3 bases are TGTGCCAGCAGCCCTCGAGACAGCGCGACTAATGAAAAACTGTTTTTT. Translating gives CASSPRDSATNEKLFF.

This clone was seen only a few times. V usage is TRBV7-2 and J usage is TRBJ2-5, with 8 bases matching TRBD2. The CDR3 length is 14 residues. V shed 5 bases and J 5 bases; nucleotides not matched to a gene: 7. CDR1 and CDR2 (germline): SGHTA, FQGNSA. The CDR3 protein is CASSQAGVGETQYF. CDR3 in DNA: TGTGCCAGCAGCCAAGCGGGGGTGGGTGAGACCCAGTACTTC. Complete variable domain (other parts from reference TRBV7-2 and TRBJ2-5): GAGVSQSPSNKVTEKGKDVELRCDPISGHTALYWYRQSLGQGLEFLIYFQGNSAPDKSGLPSDRFSAERTGGSVSTLTIQRTQQEDSAVYLCASSQAGVGETQYFGPGTRLLVL.

This clone was seen a single time. The chain recombines TRBV9 with TRBJ2-3; D is perhaps TRBD2 (5 bases). V lost 0 bases to trimming and J lost 0 bases, with 8 bases between them. CDR3 length: 15 residues. Germline lookup yields CDR1 SGDLS and CDR2 YYNGEE. CDR3 nucleotide sequence: TGTGCCAGCAGCGTAGGGACTTCTAGCACAGATACGCAGTATTTT. It is translated as CASSVGTSSTDTQYF.

The chain uses TRBV9 and TRBJ2-5; unclear D gene. V was trimmed by 0 bases and J by 5 bases, leaving 11 bases between them. The CDR3 runs 14 residues. Germline CDR1 SGDLS, CDR2 YYNGEE. The CDR3, as DNA: TGTGCCAGCAGCGTAGGATGGCTAGGGGAGACCCAGTACTTC. Amino acid sequence: CASSVGWLGETQYF. The full variable domain, in which reference TRBV9 and TRBJ2-5 provide the parts outside the CDR3, is DSGVTQTPKHLITATGQRVTLRCSPRSGDLSVYWYQQSLDQGLQFLIQYYNGEERAKGNILERFSAQQFPDLHSELNLSSLELGDSALYFCASSVGWLGETQYFGPGTRLLVL.

CDR3 bases: TGTGCCAGAAGGCCCAGGGGGCAAGAGACCCAGTACTTC. Its translation: CARRPRGQETQYF. The rearrangement links TRBV5-3 to TRBJ2-5, with TRBD1 identical over 7 bases. TRBV5-3 counts as an open reading frame of uncertain function. CDR3 size: 13 residues. Losses at the gene ends were 5 bases for V and 2 bases for J; bases not matched to a gene: 3.

The genes are TRBV27 and TRBJ1-1; D uncertain. The V and J ends lost 6 bases and 0 bases respectively, with 11 bases between them. The CDR3 extends over 14 amino acids. Germline assignment: CDR1 MNHEY and CDR2 SMNVEV (reference sequence). CDR3 in DNA: TGTGCCAGCAGCCCCCGGGCAATGAACACTGAAGCTTTCTTT. Residues: CASSPRAMNTEAFF.

V and J are TRBV5-1 and TRBJ2-1, with D possibly being TRBD2 (6 bases). Between the trimmed V and J ends, which lost 3 bases and 10 bases, there was a span of 11 bases. The germline gives CDR1 SGHRS, CDR2 YFSETQ. This CDR3 has 12 amino acids. This chain's CDR3 is CASSSEGWEQFF. For the CDR3, the DNA is TGCGCCAGCAGCTCGGAGGGTTGGGAGCAGTTCTTC.

The chain is built from TRBV27 and TRBJ2-6, with 7 bases lining up with TRBD1. With 4 bases clipped from V and 0 bases from J, the junction kept 12 bases outside the gene matches. This CDR3 has 19 residues. Per the germline V gene, CDR1 is MNHEY and CDR2 is SMNVEV (reference sequence). In nucleotides, the CDR3 is TGTGCCAGCAGTTCCATGCCGGGACAGAGATTCTCTGGGGCCAACGTCCTGACTTTC. Its translation is CASSSMPGQRFSGANVLTF.

The chain uses TRBV5-1 and TRBJ2-2; TRBD1 matches 10 bases. The CDR3 runs 16 residues. After removal of 0 bases from V and 3 bases from J, the junction contained 2 bases not matched to a gene. In germline, CDR1 is SGHRS, CDR2 YFSETQ. DNA for the CDR3: TGCGCCAGCAGCTTGGAAGGACAGGGGGACACCGGGGAGCTGTTTTTT. Protein product: CASSLEGQGDTGELFF. The entire variable domain, with the rest obtained from reference TRBV5-1 and TRBJ2-2, is as follows: KAGVTQTPRYLIKTRGQQVTLSCSPISGHRSVSWYQQTPGQGLQFLFEYFSETQRNKGNFPGRFSGRQFSNSRSEMNVSTLELGDSALYLCASSLEGQGDTGELFFGEGSRLTVL.

The CDR3 bases are TGTGCCAGCAGCCCCAACCCCTTTTCAGGGGAGACCCAGTACTTC. Its translation: CASSPNPFSGETQYF. V gene TRBV7-9 combines with J gene TRBJ2-5; D might be TRBD1 (5 bases). CDR1 is SEHNR, CDR2 FQNEAQ, per germline (reference sequence). The CDR3 has 15 residues. V lost 5 bases, J lost 5 bases, and 18 bases lay in between.

The chain combines TRBV27 with TRBJ2-4, with D uncertain. Looked up from germline, CDR1 is MNHEY and CDR2 is SMNVEV (reference sequence). V gave up 1 base and J gave up 0 bases, with 7 bases separating them. This CDR3 contains 15 residues. The CDR3 DNA reads TGTGCCAGCAGTTTATGGGCAGGAGCCAAAAACATTCAGTACTTC. It specifies CASSLWAGAKNIQYF.

The chain uses TRBV27 and TRBJ2-2; maybe TRBD1 (6 bases). V shed 5 bases and J shed 4 bases, with 14 bases lying between them. This CDR3 has 15 residues. CDR1 and CDR2 from the germline V gene are MNHEY and SMNVEV (reference sequence). In DNA, the CDR3 is TGTGCCAGCAGTGACACAGGGAGAGGCACCGGGGAGCTGTTTTTT. Translated, it gives CASSDTGRGTGELFF.

V gene TRBV19 combines with J gene TRBJ2-2; possible D gene TRBD1, 6 bases. The CDR3 has 14 residues. V shed 8 bases and J shed 0 bases, with 10 bases lying between them. In germline, CDR1 is LNHDA, CDR2 SQIVND (reference sequence). The CDR3 reads CASSNRANTGELFF. The CDR3, as DNA: TGTGCCAGTTCCAACAGGGCGAACACCGGGGAGCTGTTTTTT. The variable domain in full, completed from reference TRBV19 and TRBJ2-2, reads DGGITQSPKYLFRKEGQNVTLSCEQNLNHDAMYWYRQDPGQGLRLIYYSQIVNDFQKGDIAEGYSVSREKKESFPLTVTSAQKNPTAFYLCASSNRANTGELFFGEGSRLTVL.

The chain is built from TRBV6-6 and TRBJ2-5, with D uncertain. V was pared by 6 bases and J by 5 bases, with 13 bases between. The germline gives CDR1 MNHNY, CDR2 SVGAGI (reference sequence). The CDR3 is made up of 13 amino acids. The CDR3 sequence: CASRDGRRETQYF. The CDR3 DNA sequence: TGTGCCAGCAGGGACGGTAGAAGGGAGACCCAGTACTTC.